The TCR beta chain described here comes from a study of cytomegalovirus exposure and HLA in healthy donors. General study findings and limits: With DRB1 most and HLA-C fewest, TCR association rates differed between HLA loci in a later analysis. With later analysis, a missense DCLRE1C variant became linked to TCR beta V- and J-gene trimming. According to a later analysis, most TCR beta chains associated with CMV appeared HLA-restricted.

PCR primers comprised 60 Vbeta and 13 Jbeta primers. Using immunoSEQ multiplex PCR, the repertoire was profiled, and TCRdb retains in-frame clones only, with some absent. The data contain more than 110,000 clones, 70% of them singletons. With regard to this clone: Antigen specificity is unknown.

Input material: PBMCs. This clonotype originated in a woman aged 60-75 years in good health and CMV-seropositive.

CDR3 sequence: CASSDLNTGELFF. In DNA form, the CDR3 reads TGTGCCAGCAGTGATCTAAACACCGGGGAGCTGTTTTTT. The gene calls are TRBV27 and TRBJ2-2; D is undetermined. Germline loops: CDR1 MNHEY, CDR2 SMNVEV (reference sequence). Trimming stripped 5 bases from V and 2 bases from J, with 6 bases between. The CDR3 extends over 13 amino acids.